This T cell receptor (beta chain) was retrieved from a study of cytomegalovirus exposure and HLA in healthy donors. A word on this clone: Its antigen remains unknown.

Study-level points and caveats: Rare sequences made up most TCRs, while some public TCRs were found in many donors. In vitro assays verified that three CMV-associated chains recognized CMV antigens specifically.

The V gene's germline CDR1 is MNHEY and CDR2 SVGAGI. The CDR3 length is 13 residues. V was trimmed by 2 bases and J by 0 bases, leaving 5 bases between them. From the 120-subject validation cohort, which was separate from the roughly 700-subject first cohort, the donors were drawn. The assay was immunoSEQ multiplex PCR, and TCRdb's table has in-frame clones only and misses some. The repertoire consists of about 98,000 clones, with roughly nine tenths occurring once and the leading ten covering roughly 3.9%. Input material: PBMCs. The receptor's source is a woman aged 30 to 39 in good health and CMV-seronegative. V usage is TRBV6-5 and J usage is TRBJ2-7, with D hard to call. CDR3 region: CASSYSSSYEQYF. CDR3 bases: TGTGCCAGCAGTTACAGTAGCTCCTACGAGCAGTACTTC.